This T cell receptor beta chain was documented in a study of T cells in Graves' hyperthyroidism and ophthalmopathy. This clonotype was recorded many times. What was amplified from RNA transcripts were TCR beta CDR3 regions. First-round RT-PCR with HTBI primers amplified the TCR CDR3 region. MiXCR was run by TCRdb on the multiplex PCR reads, yielding one entry per CDR3 protein. This sample has around 490,000 distinct CDR3 sequences, with just under 20% found just once. Trimming cost V 3 bases and J 9 bases; bases outside gene matches: 8. CDR3 length: 13 amino acids. The rearrangement links TRBV12-3 or TRBV12-4 to TRBJ2-7; TRBD1 aligns across 7 bases. The sequencing input was blood. The TCR originated in a man aged 35 to 55 with Graves' ophthalmopathy. The CDR3 DNA reads as TGTGCCAGCAGTTTGGTCAGGGGGAGAGTGCAGTACTTC. Protein product: CASSLVRGRVQYF.